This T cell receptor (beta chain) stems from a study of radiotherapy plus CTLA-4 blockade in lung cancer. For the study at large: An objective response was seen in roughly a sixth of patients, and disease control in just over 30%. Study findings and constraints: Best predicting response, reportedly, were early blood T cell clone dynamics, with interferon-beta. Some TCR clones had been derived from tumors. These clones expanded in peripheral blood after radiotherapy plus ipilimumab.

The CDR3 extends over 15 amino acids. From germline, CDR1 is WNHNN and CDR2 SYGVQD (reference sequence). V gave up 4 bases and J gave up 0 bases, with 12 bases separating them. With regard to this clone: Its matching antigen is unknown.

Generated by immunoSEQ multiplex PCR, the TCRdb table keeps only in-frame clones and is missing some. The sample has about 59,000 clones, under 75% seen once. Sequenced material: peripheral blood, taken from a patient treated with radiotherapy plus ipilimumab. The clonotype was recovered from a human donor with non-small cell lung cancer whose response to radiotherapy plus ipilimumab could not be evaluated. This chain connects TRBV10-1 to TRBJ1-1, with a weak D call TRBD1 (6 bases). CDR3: CASSGDTAMNTEAFF. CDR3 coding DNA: TGCGCCAGCAGTGGGGACACGGCAATGAACACTGAAGCTTTCTTT.